A single TCR beta chain is shown here with its context. Its cognate antigen is unknown. This sample is part of a study of T cells in Graves' hyperthyroidism and ophthalmopathy. Study observations and caveats: Separating ophthalmopathy from stable hyperthyroidism was achieved by a 13 V-J model.

The germline V gene encodes CDR1 LGHNA and CDR2 YNFKEQ. Trimming took 0 bases from V and 7 from J; bases not matched to a gene: 11. The CDR3 is 16 amino acids. Template material for amplifying TCR beta CDR3 regions consisted of RNA transcripts. During a first-round RT-PCR of the TCR CDR3, the HTBI primer set was used. TCRdb reprocessed the multiplex PCR reads with MiXCR, giving one entry per CDR3 protein. The sample carries 480,000 or so distinct CDR3 sequences, approximately 49% recorded once. This TCR was sampled from an adult woman with Graves' disease, either hyperthyroidism or ophthalmopathy (not recorded which). The specimen sequenced was peripheral blood or thyroid tissue (not recorded which). This chain links TRBV4-2 with TRBJ2-7; 8 bases map to TRBD2. CDR3 sequence (DNA): TGTGCCAGCAGCCAAGATCCCACTAGCGGCTTCTGGGAGCAGTACTTC. Residues: CASSQDPTSGFWEQYF.